These T cell receptor beta chains were read from a single sample in a study of T cells in Graves' hyperthyroidism and ophthalmopathy. TCRdb processed the multiplex PCR reads anew with MiXCR; each CDR3 protein has one entry. The data show around 250,000 distinct CDR3 sequences, almost 25% seen once. The sample was blood. The receptors were sampled from a woman between 40 and 50 years old with Graves' ophthalmopathy. Both conserved end residues are part of each CDR3. A D gene is named only where the DNA matches it firmly. Clone sizes are given selectively: once, few, many, or a class where the clone is expanded.

D gene: TRBD2; V gene: TRBV6-7; clone size: many; J gene: TRBJ2-2; CDR3 DNA: TGTGCCAGCAGTTACTGCTGCGGGAGGAACACCGGGGAGCTGTTTTTT; CDR3 protein: CASSYCCGRNTGELFF
D gene: TRBD1; V gene: TRBV12-3/TRBV12-4; clone size: many; J gene: TRBJ1-3; CDR3 DNA: TGTGCCAGCAGGACAGGGACTGGAAACACCATATATTTT; CDR3 protein: CASRTGTGNTIYF
D gene: NA; V gene: TRBV28; clone size: many; J gene: TRBJ1-1; CDR3 DNA: TGTGCCAGCAGTTTCTTTAGGGGGACTGAAGCTTTCTTT; CDR3 protein: CASSFFRGTEAFF
D gene: TRBD2; V gene: TRBV19; clone size: many; J gene: TRBJ2-1; CDR3 DNA: TGTGCCAGTAGTATTGGGACTAGCAATGAGCAGTTCTTC; CDR3 protein: CASSIGTSNEQFF
D gene: TRBD2; V gene: TRBV2; clone size: many; J gene: TRBJ2-5; CDR3 DNA: TGTGCCAGCGGGGGACTAGCGGGAGTCGATGAGACCCAGTACTTC; CDR3 protein: CASGGLAGVDETQYF
D gene: NA; V gene: TRBV28; clone size: NA; J gene: TRBJ2-6; CDR3 DNA: TGTGCCAGCACCCTAACCCCGCGGACAGCCGGCTCTGGGGCCAACGTCCTGACTTTC; CDR3 protein: CASTLTPRTAGSGANVLTF
D gene: TRBD1; V gene: TRBV15; clone size: NA; J gene: TRBJ1-5; CDR3 DNA: TGTGCCACCAGCAGACACAGGGGTCAGCCCCAGCATTTT; CDR3 protein: CATSRHRGQPQHF
D gene: NA; V gene: TRBV25-1; clone size: NA; J gene: TRBJ1-6; CDR3 DNA: TGTGCCAGCAGTGCGCAGGGTTATAATTCACCCCTCCACTTT; CDR3 protein: CASSAQGYNSPLHF
D gene: NA; V gene: TRBV6-5; clone size: many; J gene: TRBJ1-5; CDR3 DNA: TGTGCCAGCAGACCCCGGACAGTCAATCAGCCCCAGCATTTT; CDR3 protein: CASRPRTVNQPQHF
D gene: NA; V gene: TRBV11-2; clone size: many; J gene: TRBJ1-1; CDR3 DNA: TGTGCCAGCAGCCGCTCTTCACGGGCTGAAGCTTTCTTT; CDR3 protein: CASSRSSRAEAFF
D gene: NA; V gene: TRBV19; clone size: NA; J gene: TRBJ1-6; CDR3 DNA: TGTGCCAGTAGTATATTGAATTCACCCCCCCACTTT; CDR3 protein: CASSILNSPPHF
D gene: TRBD1; V gene: TRBV3-1; clone size: many; J gene: TRBJ2-5; CDR3 DNA: TGTGCCAGCAGCCCCACAGGGGGTAAGGAAGAGACCCAGTACTTC; CDR3 protein: CASSPTGGKEETQYF
D gene: NA; V gene: TRBV11-1; clone size: many; J gene: TRBJ2-2; CDR3 DNA: TGTGCCAGCAGCTTAGCGTGGCGCCTAGACTCGAACACCGGGGAGCTGTTTTTT; CDR3 protein: CASSLAWRLDSNTGELFF
D gene: NA; V gene: TRBV28; clone size: once; J gene: TRBJ1-2; CDR3 DNA: TGTGCCAGCGGGGGCCCGGGCCAGTCATTAATCTATGGCTACACCTTC; CDR3 protein: CASGGPGQSLIYGYTF
D gene: TRBD1; V gene: TRBV12-3/TRBV12-4; clone size: NA; J gene: TRBJ1-1; CDR3 DNA: TGTGCCAGCAGTCTCGGACAGGGTGGTGAAGCTTTCTTT; CDR3 protein: CASSLGQGGEAFF
D gene: TRBD1; V gene: TRBV12-3/TRBV12-4; clone size: NA; J gene: TRBJ1-1; CDR3 DNA: TGTGCCAGCAGCCGGGACAGGGGGCCGGGAGCTTTCTTT; CDR3 protein: CASSRDRGPGAFF
D gene: NA; V gene: TRBV4-2; clone size: NA; J gene: TRBJ1-6; CDR3 DNA: TGTGCCAGCAGCCAAGACGGGGAAAGACCCCTCCACTTT; CDR3 protein: CASSQDGERPLHF
D gene: NA; V gene: TRBV7-3; clone size: few; J gene: TRBJ2-2; CDR3 DNA: TGTGCCAGCAGCTGGGGTGTCCCCGGGGAGCTGTTTTTT; CDR3 protein: CASSWGVPGELFF
D gene: NA; V gene: TRBV28; clone size: once; J gene: TRBJ1-2; CDR3 DNA: TGTGCCAGCAGCCCCGTAGTCAGAGAAAATTATGGCTACAACTTC; CDR3 protein: CASSPVVRENYGYNF
D gene: NA; V gene: TRBV10-3; clone size: many; J gene: TRBJ2-7; CDR3 DNA: TGTGCCATTGCGGCGAACGTCTACGAGCAGTACTTC; CDR3 protein: CAIAANVYEQYF
D gene: TRBD1; V gene: TRBV6-5; clone size: many; J gene: TRBJ1-2; CDR3 DNA: TGTGCCAGCAGTTTTGGGACAGGCGAACATGGCTACACCTTC; CDR3 protein: CASSFGTGEHGYTF
D gene: TRBD2; V gene: TRBV9; clone size: many; J gene: TRBJ2-1; CDR3 DNA: TGTGCCAGCAGCGTAAGCGGAGCGGGAGTGTCTGGTGAGCAGTTCTTC; CDR3 protein: CASSVSGAGVSGEQFF